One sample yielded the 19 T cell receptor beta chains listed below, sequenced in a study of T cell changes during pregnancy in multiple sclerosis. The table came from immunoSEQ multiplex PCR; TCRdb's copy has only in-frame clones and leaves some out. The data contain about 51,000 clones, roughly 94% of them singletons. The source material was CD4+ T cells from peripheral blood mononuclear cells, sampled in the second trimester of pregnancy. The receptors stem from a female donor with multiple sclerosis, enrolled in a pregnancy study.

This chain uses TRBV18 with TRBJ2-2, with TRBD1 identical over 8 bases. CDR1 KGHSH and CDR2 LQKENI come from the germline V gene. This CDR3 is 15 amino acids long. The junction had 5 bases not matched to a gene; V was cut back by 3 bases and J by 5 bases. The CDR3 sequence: CASSPDRAWTGELFF. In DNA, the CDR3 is TGTGCCAGCTCACCGGACAGGGCGTGGACCGGGGAGCTGTTTTTT.

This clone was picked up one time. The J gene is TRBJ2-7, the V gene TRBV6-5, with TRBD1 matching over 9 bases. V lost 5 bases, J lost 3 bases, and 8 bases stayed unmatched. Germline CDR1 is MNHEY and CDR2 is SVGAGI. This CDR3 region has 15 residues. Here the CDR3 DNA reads TGTGCCAGCAGTCCCCCCTCGGGACAGGGCTACGAGCAGTACTTC. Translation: CASSPPSGQGYEQYF.

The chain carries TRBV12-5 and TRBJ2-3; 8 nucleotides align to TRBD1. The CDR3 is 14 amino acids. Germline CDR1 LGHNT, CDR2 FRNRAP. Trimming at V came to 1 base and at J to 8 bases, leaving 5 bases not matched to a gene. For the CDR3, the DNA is TGTGCTAGTGGTTTGGGACAGGGGTCAGGTACGCAGTATTTT. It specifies CASGLGQGSGTQYF.

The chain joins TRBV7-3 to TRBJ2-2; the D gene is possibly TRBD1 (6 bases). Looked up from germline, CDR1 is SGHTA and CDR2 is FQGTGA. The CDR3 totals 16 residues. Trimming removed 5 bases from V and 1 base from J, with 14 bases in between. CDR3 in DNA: TGTGCCAGCAGCCAAATCGGGACACGGAACACCGGGGAGCTGTTTTTT. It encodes CASSQIGTRNTGELFF.

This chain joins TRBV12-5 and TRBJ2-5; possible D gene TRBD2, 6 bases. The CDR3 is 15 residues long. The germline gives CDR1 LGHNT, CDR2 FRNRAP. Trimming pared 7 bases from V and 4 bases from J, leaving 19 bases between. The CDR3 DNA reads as TGTGCTAGTGCCCTGGGACTCCCCCCGTCAGAGACCCAGTACTTC. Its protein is CASALGLPPSETQYF.

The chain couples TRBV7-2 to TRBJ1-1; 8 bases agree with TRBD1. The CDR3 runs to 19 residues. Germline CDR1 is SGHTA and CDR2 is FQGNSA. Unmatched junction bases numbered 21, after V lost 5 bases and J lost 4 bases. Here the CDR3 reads CASSLTGGPARFASTEAFF. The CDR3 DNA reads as TGTGCCAGCAGCCTTACAGGGGGTCCGGCTCGATTTGCGAGCACTGAAGCTTTCTTT.

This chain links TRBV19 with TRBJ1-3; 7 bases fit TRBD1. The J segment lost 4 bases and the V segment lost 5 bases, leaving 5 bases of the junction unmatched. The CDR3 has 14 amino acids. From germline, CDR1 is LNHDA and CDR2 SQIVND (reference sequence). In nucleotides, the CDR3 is TGTGCCAGTAGTGACAGGGTCTCGGGAAACACCATATATTTT. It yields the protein CASSDRVSGNTIYF.

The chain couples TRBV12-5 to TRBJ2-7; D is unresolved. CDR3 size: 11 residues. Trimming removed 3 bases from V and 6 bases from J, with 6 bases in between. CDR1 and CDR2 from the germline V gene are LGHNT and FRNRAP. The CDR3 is CASGFTGEQYF. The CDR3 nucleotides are TGTGCTAGTGGTTTCACGGGCGAGCAGTACTTC. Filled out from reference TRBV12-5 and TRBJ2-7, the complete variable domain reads DARVTQTPRHKVTEMGQEVTMRCQPILGHNTVFWYRQTMMQGLELLAYFRNRAPLDDSGMPKDRFSAEMPDATLATLKIQPSEPRDSAVYFCASGFTGEQYFGPGTRLTVT.

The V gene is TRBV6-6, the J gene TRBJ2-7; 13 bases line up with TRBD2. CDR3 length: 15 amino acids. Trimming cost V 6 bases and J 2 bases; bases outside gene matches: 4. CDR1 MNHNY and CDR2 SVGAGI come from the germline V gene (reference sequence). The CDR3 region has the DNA TGTGCCAGCAGCCCGGGACTAGCGGGGACCTACGAGCAGTACTTC. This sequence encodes CASSPGLAGTYEQYF.

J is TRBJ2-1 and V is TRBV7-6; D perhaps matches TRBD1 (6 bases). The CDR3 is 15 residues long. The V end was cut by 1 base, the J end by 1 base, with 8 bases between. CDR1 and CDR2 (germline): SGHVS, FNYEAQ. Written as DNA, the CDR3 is TGTGCCAGCAGCTTAGGACAGGTTTCCTACAATGAGCAGTTCTTC. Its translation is CASSLGQVSYNEQFF.

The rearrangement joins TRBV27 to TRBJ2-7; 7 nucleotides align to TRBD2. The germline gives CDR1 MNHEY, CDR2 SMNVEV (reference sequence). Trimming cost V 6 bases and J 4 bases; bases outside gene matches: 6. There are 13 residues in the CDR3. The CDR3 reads CASRMTAGYEQYF. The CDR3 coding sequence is TGTGCCAGCAGGATGACAGCGGGGTACGAGCAGTACTTC.

The CDR3, as DNA: TGTGCCAGCAGTTACCCGACTAGCGGGGCAGGGGAGCTGTTTTTT. This encodes CASSYPTSGAGELFF. The genes are TRBV6-5 and TRBJ2-2, with TRBD2 matching over 11 bases. The V segment lost 2 bases and the J segment 8 bases; nucleotides outside the gene matches: 4. Germline-derived CDR1 and CDR2 are MNHEY and SVGAGI. This CDR3 spans 15 amino acids.

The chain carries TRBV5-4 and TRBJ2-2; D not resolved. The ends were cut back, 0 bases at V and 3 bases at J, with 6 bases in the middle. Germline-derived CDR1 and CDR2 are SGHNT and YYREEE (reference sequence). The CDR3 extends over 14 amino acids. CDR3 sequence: CASSLDRHTGELFF. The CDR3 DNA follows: TGTGCCAGCAGCTTGGACAGACACACCGGGGAGCTGTTTTTT.

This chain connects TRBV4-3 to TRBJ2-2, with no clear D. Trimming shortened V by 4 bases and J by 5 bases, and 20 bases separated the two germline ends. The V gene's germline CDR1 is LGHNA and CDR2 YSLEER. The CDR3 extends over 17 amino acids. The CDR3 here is CASSLEPSSAQTGELFF. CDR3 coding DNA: TGCGCCAGCAGCCTTGAACCGTCGAGCGCTCAGACCGGGGAGCTGTTTTTT.

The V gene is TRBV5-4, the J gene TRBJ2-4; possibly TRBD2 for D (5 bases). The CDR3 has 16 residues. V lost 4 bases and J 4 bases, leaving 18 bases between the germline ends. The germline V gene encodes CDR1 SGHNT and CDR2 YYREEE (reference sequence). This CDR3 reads CASSREWAGAKNIQYF. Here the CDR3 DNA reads TGTGCCAGCAGCCGTGAGTGGGCGGGTGCAAAAAACATTCAGTACTTC.

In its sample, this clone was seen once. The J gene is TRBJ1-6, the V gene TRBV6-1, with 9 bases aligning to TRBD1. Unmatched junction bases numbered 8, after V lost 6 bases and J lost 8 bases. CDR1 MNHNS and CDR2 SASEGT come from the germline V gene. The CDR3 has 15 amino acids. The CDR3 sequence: CASRWSGTGYSPLHF. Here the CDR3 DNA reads TGTGCCAGCAGGTGGAGTGGGACAGGGTATTCACCCCTCCACTTT.

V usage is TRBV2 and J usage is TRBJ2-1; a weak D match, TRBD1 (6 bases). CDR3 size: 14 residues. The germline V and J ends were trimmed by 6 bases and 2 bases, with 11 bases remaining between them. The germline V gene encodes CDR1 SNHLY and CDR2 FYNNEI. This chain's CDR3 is CASSRGRTYNEQFF. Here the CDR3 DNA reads TGTGCCAGCAGCAGGGGACGGACCTACAATGAGCAGTTCTTC.

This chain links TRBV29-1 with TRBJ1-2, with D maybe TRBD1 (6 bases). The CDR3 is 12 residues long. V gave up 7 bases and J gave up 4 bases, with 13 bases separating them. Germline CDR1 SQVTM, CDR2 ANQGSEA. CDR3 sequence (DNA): TGCAGCGCACGGACAGAGGGCTATGGCTACACCTTC. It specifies CSARTEGYGYTF.

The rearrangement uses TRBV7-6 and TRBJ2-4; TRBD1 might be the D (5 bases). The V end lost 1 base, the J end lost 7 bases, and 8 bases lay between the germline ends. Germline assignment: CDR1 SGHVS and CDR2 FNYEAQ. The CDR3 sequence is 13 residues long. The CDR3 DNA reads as TGTGCCAGCAGCTTAGGAGCAGGGAACATTCAGTACTTC. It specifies CASSLGAGNIQYF.